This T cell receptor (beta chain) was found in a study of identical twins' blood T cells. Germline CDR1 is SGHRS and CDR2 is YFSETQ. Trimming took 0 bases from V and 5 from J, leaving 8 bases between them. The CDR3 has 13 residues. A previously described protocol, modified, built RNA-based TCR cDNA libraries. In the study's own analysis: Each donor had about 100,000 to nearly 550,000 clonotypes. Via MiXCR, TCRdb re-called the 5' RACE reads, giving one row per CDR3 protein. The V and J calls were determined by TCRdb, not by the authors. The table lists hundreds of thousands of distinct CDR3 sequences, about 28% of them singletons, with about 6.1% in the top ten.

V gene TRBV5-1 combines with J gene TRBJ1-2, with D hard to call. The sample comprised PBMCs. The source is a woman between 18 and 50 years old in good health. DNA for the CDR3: TGCGCCAGCAGCTTGGTGGCAGCTTATGGCTACACCTTC. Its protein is CASSLVAAYGYTF.